These T cell receptor beta chains were read from a single sample in a study of T-cell memory formation after mild COVID-19. TCRdb reanalysed the 5' RACE reads using MiXCR and keeps one entry per CDR3 protein. The sample has 550,000 to 650,000 distinct CDR3 sequences; roughly 17% are singletons. The sample comprised PBMCs or a T cell subset sorted from them (not recorded which). These receptors came from an adult woman who had mild COVID-19 (a few samples of this study predate the infection). Cell type and time point are not known. The CDR3 runs from the conserved cysteine through the conserved F or W. Each record gives: clone size, V gene, D gene, J gene, CDR3 protein, CDR3 DNA. A D gene is named only where the DNA matches it firmly. The size of a clone is reported for some rows only, either as once, few or many, or as a class for expanded clones.

clone_size: .; v_call: TRBV11-2; d_call: .; j_call: TRBJ2-1; cdr3_aa: CASRSGPSYNEQFF; cdr3_nt: TGTGCCAGCAGGAGCGGGCCCTCCTACAATGAGCAGTTCTTC
clone_size: .; v_call: TRBV9; d_call: TRBD1; j_call: TRBJ1-4; cdr3_aa: CASSGTGGGKLFF; cdr3_nt: TGTGCCAGCAGCGGGACAGGGGGCGGAAAACTGTTTTTT
clone_size: few; v_call: TRBV7-2; d_call: .; j_call: TRBJ1-5; cdr3_aa: CASSLDRAGQPQHF; cdr3_nt: TGTGCCAGCAGCTTAGACAGGGCGGGTCAGCCCCAGCATTTT
clone_size: few; v_call: TRBV7-9; d_call: TRBD1; j_call: TRBJ1-2; cdr3_aa: CASSPVGQGTRFYGYTF; cdr3_nt: TGTGCCAGCAGCCCCGTGGGACAGGGGACCCGTTTCTATGGCTACACCTTC
clone_size: few; v_call: TRBV11-2; d_call: .; j_call: TRBJ1-6; cdr3_aa: CASSPLDIRSLNSPLHF; cdr3_nt: TGTGCCAGCAGCCCGTTGGACATCCGGAGCCTCAATTCACCCCTCCACTTT
clone_size: few; v_call: TRBV5-6; d_call: .; j_call: TRBJ2-7; cdr3_aa: CASSVASWGRREQYF; cdr3_nt: TGTGCCAGCAGCGTCGCTAGTTGGGGGAGGCGTGAGCAGTACTTC
clone_size: .; v_call: TRBV7-9; d_call: TRBD2; j_call: TRBJ2-1; cdr3_aa: CASSSPSGGSYNEQFF; cdr3_nt: TGTGCCAGCAGCTCCCCTAGCGGGGGGTCCTACAATGAGCAGTTCTTC
clone_size: .; v_call: TRBV7-9; d_call: .; j_call: TRBJ1-4; cdr3_aa: CASSFMAGTQEKLFF; cdr3_nt: TGTGCCAGCAGCTTTATGGCGGGGACTCAGGAAAAACTGTTTTTT
clone_size: few; v_call: TRBV11-1; d_call: .; j_call: TRBJ2-1; cdr3_aa: CASSAIGDNEQFF; cdr3_nt: TGTGCCAGCAGCGCAATCGGTGACAATGAGCAGTTCTTC
clone_size: few; v_call: TRBV2; d_call: .; j_call: TRBJ1-5; cdr3_aa: CASSVSGGNQPQHF; cdr3_nt: TGTGCCAGCAGTGTGTCAGGGGGCAATCAGCCCCAGCATTTT
clone_size: .; v_call: TRBV7-9; d_call: .; j_call: TRBJ2-7; cdr3_aa: CASSLASAVEQYF; cdr3_nt: TGTGCCAGCAGCTTAGCATCGGCAGTCGAGCAGTACTTC